In its sample, the clone carrying this T cell receptor (beta chain) was seen once. Its target is unknown. Deletions cut 0 bases from V and 0 bases from J, with 9 bases between. Looked up from germline, CDR1 is KGHSH and CDR2 is LQKENI. CDR3 length: 16 amino acids. This specimen comes from a study of T cell responses to AZD1222 COVID-19 vaccine. Overall study results and limits: Donor demographics were predominantly white British with a female majority; clonal diversity may be underestimated. Seropositive at baseline were only 5 or 6 AZD1222 recipients.

The data were produced by immunoSEQ multiplex PCR, yet TCRdb's version contains in-frame clones alone and is incomplete. The table records 100,000 to 150,000 clones, approximately 94% of them present only once. The gene calls are TRBV18 and TRBJ1-3; no clear D gene. The origin of this receptor is an adult in good health. The sequences come from peripheral blood, collected on day 0 of AZD1222 vaccination. Here the CDR3 reads CASSPPSGPSGNTIYF. CDR3 DNA: TGTGCCAGCTCACCACCGTCCGGGCCCTCTGGAAACACCATATATTTT.